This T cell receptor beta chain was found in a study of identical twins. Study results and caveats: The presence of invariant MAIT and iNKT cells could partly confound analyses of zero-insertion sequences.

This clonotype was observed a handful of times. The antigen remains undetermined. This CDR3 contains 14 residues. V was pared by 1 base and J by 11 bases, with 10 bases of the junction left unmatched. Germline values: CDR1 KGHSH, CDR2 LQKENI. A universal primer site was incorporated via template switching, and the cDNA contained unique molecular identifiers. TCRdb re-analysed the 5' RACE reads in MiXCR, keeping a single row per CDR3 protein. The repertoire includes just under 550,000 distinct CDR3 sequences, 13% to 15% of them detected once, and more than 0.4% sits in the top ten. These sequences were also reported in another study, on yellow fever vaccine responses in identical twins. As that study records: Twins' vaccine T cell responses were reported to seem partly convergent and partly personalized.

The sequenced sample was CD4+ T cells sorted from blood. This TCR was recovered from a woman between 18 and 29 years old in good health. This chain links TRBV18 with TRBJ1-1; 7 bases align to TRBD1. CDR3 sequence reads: CASSPQGVSDRAFF. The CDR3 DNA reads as TGTGCCAGCTCACCACAGGGGGTCTCGGACAGGGCTTTCTTT.